This TCR beta chain was obtained from a study of T cells in Graves' hyperthyroidism and ophthalmopathy (dated 2019 in TCRdb). Notes on the research overall: Peripheral blood samples were taken at the time of initial diagnosis, prior to any treatment. A discovery cohort of approximately 100 patients, about 40 with Graves' ophthalmopathy and approximately 60 with stable Graves' hyperthyroidism, was used to find distinguishing TCR V-J signatures. Prospective prediction of ophthalmopathy was tested in an independent validation cohort of 18 to 20 hyperthyroidism patients and some 17 patients who later progressed to ophthalmopathy. The 100 or so discovery patients were randomly split 7:3 into training and test sets. In addition, the study compared T-cell repertoires in thyroid tissue and in blood from 6 or 7 Graves' hyperthyroidism patients. Following sampling, methimazole starting at 30 mg daily was given to hyperthyroidism patients, and high-dose intravenous methylprednisolone was given to ophthalmopathy patients. The paper describes TCR Vbeta CDR3 sequencing of roughly 130 peripheral blood samples, made up of about 41 ophthalmopathy patients, roughly 80 hyperthyroidism patients and roughly 17 progressor patients. On the study overall, not on this receptor specifically: Sample size was not statistically predetermined, and investigators were not blinded to group allocation. Most expanded thyroid clonotypes (frequency above 0.001) were also detected in blood, a finding suggesting that blood repertoires may reflect thyroid immune responses. In validation, the model predicted progression to ophthalmopathy a median of 6.5 months before onset, with approximately 70% sensitivity and about 75% specificity. Ophthalmopathy was separated from stable hyperthyroidism by a 13 V-J signature model, with just over 85% sensitivity and 81% to 83% specificity obtained in cross-validation and 80%/75% obtained in testing.

V is cut by 1 base and J by 0 bases, and the space between the germline ends is 7 bases. The CDR3 sequence holds 15 residues, the cysteine and phenylalanine included. Just the 45-base CDR3 DNA is kept, in frame starting at base 1. CDR1 LNHDA and CDR2 SQIVND are derived from the germline V gene (reference sequence). This clonotype was detected many times. Its antigen remains unidentified. Base quality data are lacking; no much larger clone is found one base away. Graves' hyperthyroidism was defined as stable when no progression to ophthalmopathy occurred over 18 months of follow-up. Hyperthyroidism patients were newly diagnosed, had a disease duration of under 2 months, and were aged 18 to 65 years. The study excluded patients with uncontrolled infections, other autoimmune diseases, pregnancy or lactation. Diagnoses relied on clinical symptoms, serum thyroxine and TRAb, thyroid ultrasound and orbital computed tomography. PBMCs were isolated from more than 9 ml of fresh peripheral blood by Ficoll-Paque density gradient centrifugation. Total RNA was extracted using Trizol reagent, and RNA quality was assessed on an Agilent 2100 Bioanalyzer.

Amplification of TCR beta CDR3 regions was carried out from RNA transcripts. The first round of RT-PCR for the TCR CDR3 was performed with the HTBI primer set and the Qiagen OneStep RT-PCR kit. A second multiplex PCR round built the libraries, followed by size selection and purification. Paired-end sequencing of the libraries was performed with 100 bp reads on an Illumina HiSeq2000. In the original analysis: Raw data were processed with SOAPnuke, discarding reads with adapters, uncalled bases, mean Phred below 15, or no exact constant-primer or identifier match. COPE v1.2.5 was used to merge the high-quality paired reads, and each unique nucleotide sequence was defined as a clonotype. MiTCR v1.1 was used to align the clonotypes against IMGT TRBV, TRBD and TRBJ reference segments. Analysis was restricted to V-J combinations with a frequency above 0.0001, which covered 99.2% of repertoires. A TCS score was defined as the ratio of F50 (clonal expansion) to E x V (chaos), with BLOSUM62-based TCRdist applied between CDR3 peptides within each V-J. Welch's t-statistics and random forest reduced around 550 V-J features to about 12, which were used in a naive Bayes classifier (R e1071). The public reads were reanalyzed by TCRdb: fastp trimming at Q25, MiXCR alignment, in-frame beta chains only. Each entry merges the rows of one CDR3 protein and shows their most common DNA and genes. For this entry, the V and J calls and clone size follow TCRdb and not the study's own pipeline. The sample yields roughly 100,000 distinct CDR3 sequences; approximately 56% were counted once. The leading ten clones occupy roughly 29% of the sample.

This receptor chain uses TRBV19 and TRBJ1-5; the D gene is not confidently resolved. The source material was blood. The receptor was derived from a woman aged 40 to 55 with Graves' hyperthyroidism. The CDR3 corresponds to CASSIGDSSNQPQHF. The nucleotide sequence is TGTGCCAGTAGTATAGGTGATAGTAGCAATCAGCCCCAGCATTTT.